The rows below give T cell receptor beta chains drawn from one sample of a study of blood T cell repertoires in COVID-19. The data were produced by immunoSEQ multiplex PCR, yet TCRdb's version contains in-frame clones alone and is incomplete. The sample has about 160,000 clones; roughly 84% are singletons. The specimen sequenced was PBMCs or T cells enriched from blood (not recorded which). The receptors derive from a man aged 60 to 75 who had recovered from COVID-19. CDR3s include the opening cysteine and the closing phenylalanine or tryptophan. D genes are given only for firm matches. Where a row states a size, it is once, few, many or the class of an expanded clone; other rows omit it.

j_gene: TRBJ1-5
d_gene: TRBD1
len: 16
v_gene: TRBV24-1
abundance: -
CDR3nt: TGTGCCACCAGTGATTCCAGGGGGCTTAGCAATCAGCCCCAGCATTTT
CDR3aa: CATSDSRGLSNQPQHF

j_gene: TRBJ1-6
d_gene: -
len: 14
v_gene: TRBV7-3
abundance: once
CDR3nt: TGTGCCAGCAGTTTGAACAGGGAAAATTCACCCCTCCACTTT
CDR3aa: CASSLNRENSPLHF

j_gene: TRBJ1-6
d_gene: -
len: 16
v_gene: TRBV18
abundance: -
CDR3nt: TGTGCCAGCTCACCCACCCGGGATACAGGGACTTCACCCCTCCACTTT
CDR3aa: CASSPTRDTGTSPLHF

j_gene: TRBJ1-5
d_gene: TRBD1
len: 14
v_gene: TRBV7-2
abundance: -
CDR3nt: TGTGCCAGCAGCCAACGACAGGGGAATCAGCCCCAGCATTTT
CDR3aa: CASSQRQGNQPQHF

j_gene: TRBJ1-4
d_gene: TRBD1
len: 15
v_gene: TRBV18
abundance: -
CDR3nt: TGTGCCAGCTCTTCCGAAGGGGGCAAGAGCCCAAAACTGTTTTTT
CDR3aa: CASSSEGGKSPKLFF

j_gene: TRBJ1-6
d_gene: TRBD1
len: 14
v_gene: TRBV19
abundance: few
CDR3nt: TGTGCCAGTAGTCCGCGGACAGGAAATTCACCCCTCCACTTT
CDR3aa: CASSPRTGNSPLHF

j_gene: TRBJ2-1
d_gene: TRBD2
len: 16
v_gene: TRBV7-8
abundance: once
CDR3nt: TGTGCCAGCAGCTTATTAGCGGGGGGGCTTCTCGATGAGCAGTTCTTC
CDR3aa: CASSLLAGGLLDEQFF

j_gene: TRBJ2-6
d_gene: -
len: 18
v_gene: TRBV5-1
abundance: -
CDR3nt: TGCGCCAGCAGCCTGGGGGGGACAGACGTCTCTGGGGCCAACGTCCTGACTTTC
CDR3aa: CASSLGGTDVSGANVLTF

j_gene: TRBJ1-1
d_gene: TRBD1
len: 14
v_gene: TRBV27
abundance: -
CDR3nt: TGTGCCAGCAGCCCATCCCGACAGGGTGGTGAAGCTTTCTTT
CDR3aa: CASSPSRQGGEAFF

j_gene: TRBJ2-2
d_gene: TRBD2
len: 15
v_gene: TRBV30
abundance: once
CDR3nt: TGTGCCTGGGGGTTGGGACTACAGAACACCGGGGAGCTGTTTTTT
CDR3aa: CAWGLGLQNTGELFF

j_gene: TRBJ2-7
d_gene: -
len: 14
v_gene: TRBV6-2/TRBV6-3
abundance: once
CDR3nt: TGTGCCAGCAGTATCGGACCCACAGGGTACGAGCAGTACTTC
CDR3aa: CASSIGPTGYEQYF

j_gene: TRBJ2-3
d_gene: -
len: 13
v_gene: TRBV11-2
abundance: -
CDR3nt: TGTGCCAGCAGTCAGGGCCCTCCCGGTGCGCAGTATTTT
CDR3aa: CASSQGPPGAQYF

j_gene: TRBJ1-1
d_gene: -
len: 13
v_gene: TRBV18
abundance: -
CDR3nt: TGTGCCAGCAAAGAACGGCGGGACACTGAAGCTTTCTTT
CDR3aa: CASKERRDTEAFF

j_gene: TRBJ1-4
d_gene: -
len: 14
v_gene: TRBV1
abundance: -
CDR3nt: TGCACCAGCAGGATACAGGGACCTAATGAAAAACTGTTTTTT
CDR3aa: CTSRIQGPNEKLFF

j_gene: TRBJ1-1
d_gene: TRBD1
len: 14
v_gene: TRBV5-5
abundance: -
CDR3nt: TGTGCCAGCAGCACGGGACAGAAGAACACTGAAGCTTTCTTT
CDR3aa: CASSTGQKNTEAFF

j_gene: TRBJ2-5
d_gene: -
len: 16
v_gene: TRBV30
abundance: -
CDR3nt: TGTGCCTGGAGTGTACAGGAAAAACCGCGCCTAGAGACCCAGTACTTC
CDR3aa: CAWSVQEKPRLETQYF

j_gene: TRBJ2-7
d_gene: -
len: 11
v_gene: TRBV30
abundance: many
CDR3nt: TGTGCCTGGAGCGCACAGTACGAGCAGTACTTC
CDR3aa: CAWSAQYEQYF

j_gene: TRBJ2-1
d_gene: -
len: 13
v_gene: TRBV5-1
abundance: -
CDR3nt: TGCGCCAGCAGCTTATCCCGTACTAATGAGCAGTTCTTC
CDR3aa: CASSLSRTNEQFF

j_gene: TRBJ1-5
d_gene: -
len: 15
v_gene: TRBV15
abundance: -
CDR3nt: TGTGCCACCAGCGAAGAGACGGACTACAATCAGCCCCAGCATTTT
CDR3aa: CATSEETDYNQPQHF

j_gene: TRBJ2-1
d_gene: TRBD2
len: 18
v_gene: TRBV24-1
abundance: -
CDR3nt: TGTGCCACCAGTGGATCGGGACTAGCGGGTTATTCCTACAATGAGCAGTTCTTC
CDR3aa: CATSGSGLAGYSYNEQFF

j_gene: TRBJ1-2
d_gene: -
len: 15
v_gene: TRBV6-5
abundance: many
CDR3nt: TGTGCCAGCAGTTTGGGCGGGCTGGGGAACTATGGCTACACCTTC
CDR3aa: CASSLGGLGNYGYTF

j_gene: TRBJ2-7
d_gene: -
len: 18
v_gene: TRBV21-1
abundance: -
CDR3nt: TGTGCCAGCAGCAAAGGGGGGAGACGGGAGGGCCCGTTACACGAGCAGTACTTC
CDR3aa: CASSKGGRREGPLHEQYF

j_gene: TRBJ2-7
d_gene: TRBD1
len: 14
v_gene: TRBV5-4
abundance: -
CDR3nt: TGTGCCAGCAGGGGACAGGGTACGTTAGGCGAGCAGTACTTC
CDR3aa: CASRGQGTLGEQYF

j_gene: TRBJ2-6
d_gene: -
len: 14
v_gene: TRBV29-1
abundance: -
CDR3nt: TGCAGCGTTCAAACAGTCTCTGGGGCCAACGTCCTGACTTTC
CDR3aa: CSVQTVSGANVLTF

j_gene: TRBJ2-1
d_gene: TRBD2
len: 14
v_gene: TRBV19
abundance: -
CDR3nt: TGTGCCAGTAGTATACTAGCGGCCTACAATGAGCAGTTCTTC
CDR3aa: CASSILAAYNEQFF

j_gene: TRBJ2-1
d_gene: TRBD1
len: 15
v_gene: TRBV7-9
abundance: many
CDR3nt: TGTGCCAGCAGCCGAGGGGACAGGGTGCCCAATGAGCAGTTCTTC
CDR3aa: CASSRGDRVPNEQFF

j_gene: TRBJ1-1
d_gene: -
len: 12
v_gene: TRBV6-5
abundance: -
CDR3nt: TGTGCCAGTAAGACAGCCCCTACTGAAGCTTTCTTT
CDR3aa: CASKTAPTEAFF

j_gene: TRBJ1-1
d_gene: -
len: 14
v_gene: TRBV18
abundance: -
CDR3nt: TGTGCCAGCTCACTCACAGGGAAGGGAACTGAAGCTTTCTTT
CDR3aa: CASSLTGKGTEAFF

j_gene: TRBJ1-3
d_gene: -
len: 13
v_gene: TRBV5-1
abundance: few
CDR3nt: TGCGCCAGCAGCCCTGACCGCCAGGCCACCATATATTTT
CDR3aa: CASSPDRQATIYF

j_gene: TRBJ1-1
d_gene: -
len: 14
v_gene: TRBV7-2
abundance: -
CDR3nt: TGTGCCAGCTCCGGGGGGGGTTCAGTCACTGAAGCTTTCTTT
CDR3aa: CASSGGGSVTEAFF

j_gene: TRBJ2-2
d_gene: -
len: 15
v_gene: TRBV5-1
abundance: -
CDR3nt: TGCGCCAGCAGCTTGGAAGGGGCCCTCACCGGGGAGCTGTTTTTT
CDR3aa: CASSLEGALTGELFF

j_gene: TRBJ2-3
d_gene: TRBD1
len: 13
v_gene: TRBV27
abundance: -
CDR3nt: TGTGCCAGCCAGACAGGGAGCACAGATACGCAGTATTTT
CDR3aa: CASQTGSTDTQYF

j_gene: TRBJ2-2
d_gene: -
len: 18
v_gene: TRBV19
abundance: -
CDR3nt: TGTGCCAGTAGTATCGTGGCAGGCGGGCGGGGAGGCACCGGGGAGCTGTTTTTT
CDR3aa: CASSIVAGGRGGTGELFF

j_gene: TRBJ2-2
d_gene: TRBD1
len: 15
v_gene: TRBV7-8
abundance: -
CDR3nt: TGTGCCAGCCTAACCGGGACAGCGAACACCGGGGAGCTGTTTTTT
CDR3aa: CASLTGTANTGELFF

j_gene: TRBJ2-3
d_gene: TRBD1
len: 13
v_gene: TRBV19
abundance: once
CDR3nt: TGTGCCAGTAGTGACAGGGGTTGGGATACGCAGTATTTT
CDR3aa: CASSDRGWDTQYF

j_gene: TRBJ2-5
d_gene: -
len: 13
v_gene: TRBV12-3/TRBV12-4
abundance: -
CDR3nt: TGTGCCAGCAGTTTAGCGGCCCAAGAGACCCAGTACTTC
CDR3aa: CASSLAAQETQYF